These 8 T cell receptor beta chains were sequenced from one sample in a study of T cells after yellow fever vaccination. TCRdb recomputed calls from the 5' RACE reads with MiXCR, one row per CDR3 protein. The sample holds fewer than 450,000 distinct CDR3 sequences, around 10% seen once. This material consisted of PBMCs, taken on the day of the first yellow fever vaccination. Source of these receptors: a man aged 18 to 30 who received the YFV17D yellow fever vaccine.

Of note for this clonotype: Being one base from a much bigger clone, this may be a read error. The rearrangement joins TRBV7-2 to TRBJ1-2; D unclear. The V and J ends lost 5 bases and 0 bases respectively, with 7 bases between them. Germline CDR1 and CDR2: SGHTA and FQGNSA. CDR3 length: 13 residues. CDR3 in amino acids: CASSHGANYGYTF. CDR3 nucleotides: TGTGCCAGCAGCCACGGAGCTAACTATGGCTACACCTTC.

This clonotype showed up just a few times. The chain links TRBV7-9 to TRBJ1-5; possible D gene TRBD1, 5 bases. Trimming removed 3 bases from V and 5 bases from J, with 11 bases in between. The length of the CDR3 is 14 residues. The germline CDR1 and CDR2 sequences are SEHNR and FQNEAQ (reference sequence). The CDR3 loop is CASSFSGEYQPQHF. The CDR3 DNA reads as TGTGCCAGCAGCTTTTCGGGGGAGTATCAGCCCCAGCATTTT. The full variable domain, its missing parts supplied by reference TRBV7-9 and TRBJ1-5, is DTGVSQNPRHKITKRGQNVTFRCDPISEHNRLYWYRQTLGQGPEFLTYFQNEAQLEKSRLLSDRFSAERPKGSFSTLEIQRTEQGDSAMYLCASSFSGEYQPQHFGDGTRLSIL.

This sequence joins TRBV12-3 or TRBV12-4 and TRBJ1-2; TRBD1 agrees at 10 bases. This CDR3 comprises 14 residues. V gave up 1 base and J gave up 8 bases; unmatched junction bases: 4. The CDR3 coding sequence is TGTGCCAGCAGTTTAGAGACAGGGGGCGCGGGCTACACCTTC. Translating it yields CASSLETGGAGYTF.

V gene TRBV4-3 combines with J gene TRBJ2-4; TRBD2 matches 7 bases. The CDR3 sequence is 14 residues long. Germline assignment: CDR1 LGHNA and CDR2 YSLEER. The V and J ends lost 1 base and 8 bases, in that order; junction bases with no gene match: 5. Here the CDR3 reads CASSQGWGGYIQYF. The CDR3, as DNA: TGCGCCAGCAGCCAAGGTTGGGGGGGGTACATTCAGTACTTC.

This clonotype was detected only a few times. This chain connects TRBV5-1 to TRBJ1-1, with D unclear. The length of the CDR3 is 15 residues. Trimming stripped 5 bases from V and 0 bases from J, with 14 bases between. From germline, CDR1 is SGHRS and CDR2 YFSETQ. This CDR3 is CASSHSSFMNTEAFF. The CDR3 DNA sequence: TGCGCCAGCAGTCACTCGTCCTTCATGAACACTGAAGCTTTCTTT.

In its sample, this clonotype was seen a few times. The V gene is TRBV9, the J gene TRBJ2-1; 7 nucleotides agree with TRBD2. J was trimmed by 0 bases and V by 3 bases; bases with no gene match: 3. Germline CDR1 reads SGDLS; CDR2 reads YYNGEE. The CDR3 sequence is 15 residues long. This CDR3 is CASSDGGSSYNEQFF. The CDR3 DNA reads TGTGCCAGCAGCGACGGGGGGAGCTCCTACAATGAGCAGTTCTTC.

This clonotype was picked up a small number of times. The V call is TRBV2, the J call TRBJ2-3, with D perhaps matching TRBD1 or TRBD2 (5 bases each). CDR3 length equals 15 residues. V lost 5 bases to trimming and J lost 8 bases, with 20 bases between them. Per germline, CDR1 SNHLY and CDR2 FYNNEI. CDR3 DNA: TGTGCCAGCAGTCGGGACGGACGTTTCATTGGTACGCAGTATTTT. Translated: CASSRDGRFIGTQYF.

The V gene is TRBV7-6, the J gene TRBJ1-1; D gene unclear. The CDR3 spans 14 residues. Trimming took off 1 base at V and 3 bases at J, with 9 bases between the two ends. CDR1 and CDR2 (germline): SGHVS, FNYEAQ. Here the CDR3 reads CASSLGQVYTEAFF. The CDR3 region has the DNA TGTGCCAGCAGCTTAGGTCAGGTGTACACTGAAGCTTTCTTT.